A single T cell receptor beta chain is shown here with its context. The sample originates from a study of T-cell memory formation after mild COVID-19. Germline lookup yields CDR1 SGHTA and CDR2 FQGNSA. The CDR3 covers 13 residues. V lost 5 bases, J lost 7 bases, and 11 bases lay in between. TCRdb re-called the 5' RACE reads with MiXCR, one entry per CDR3 protein. The repertoire has roughly 200,000 distinct CDR3 sequences, roughly 10% of them found once; the top ten carry roughly 4%. V gene TRBV7-2 combines with J gene TRBJ2-2; D unresolved. The sequence derives from a man between 18 and 35 years old who had mild COVID-19 (a few samples of this study predate the infection). Cell type and time point are not known. Sequenced input: PBMCs or a T cell subset sorted from them (not recorded which). CDR3 loop: CASSRSRSGELFF. The CDR3 DNA reads TGTGCCAGCAGCCGTAGCCGAAGCGGGGAGCTGTTTTTT.